This T cell receptor (beta chain) came from a study of CD8+ T cells in alopecia areata. Study-wide points: Normal skin's resident alphabeta T cells are also sequenced in scalp samples.

With 0 bases removed from V and 3 bases from J, the gap between germline ends came to 11 bases. The CDR3 runs to 16 residues. Germline values: CDR1 MGHRA, CDR2 YSYEKL. Reverse transcription of extracted RNA yielded cDNA, which provided the sequencing template. Some clones are missing from TCRdb's copy, which holds only in-frame ones; the method was immunoSEQ multiplex PCR. The table lists 100,000 to 150,000 clones, roughly 50% of them singletons. Concerning this clone: Antigen unknown.

V and J are TRBV4-1 and TRBJ2-2; D remains unclear. Sequenced sample: NKG2D-low CD8+ T cells sorted from blood. This clonotype was sampled from a human donor with alopecia areata. In nucleotides, the CDR3 is TGCGCCAGCAGCCAAGAAGGGATGTCGGACACCGGGGAGCTGTTTTTT. Its protein product is CASSQEGMSDTGELFF.